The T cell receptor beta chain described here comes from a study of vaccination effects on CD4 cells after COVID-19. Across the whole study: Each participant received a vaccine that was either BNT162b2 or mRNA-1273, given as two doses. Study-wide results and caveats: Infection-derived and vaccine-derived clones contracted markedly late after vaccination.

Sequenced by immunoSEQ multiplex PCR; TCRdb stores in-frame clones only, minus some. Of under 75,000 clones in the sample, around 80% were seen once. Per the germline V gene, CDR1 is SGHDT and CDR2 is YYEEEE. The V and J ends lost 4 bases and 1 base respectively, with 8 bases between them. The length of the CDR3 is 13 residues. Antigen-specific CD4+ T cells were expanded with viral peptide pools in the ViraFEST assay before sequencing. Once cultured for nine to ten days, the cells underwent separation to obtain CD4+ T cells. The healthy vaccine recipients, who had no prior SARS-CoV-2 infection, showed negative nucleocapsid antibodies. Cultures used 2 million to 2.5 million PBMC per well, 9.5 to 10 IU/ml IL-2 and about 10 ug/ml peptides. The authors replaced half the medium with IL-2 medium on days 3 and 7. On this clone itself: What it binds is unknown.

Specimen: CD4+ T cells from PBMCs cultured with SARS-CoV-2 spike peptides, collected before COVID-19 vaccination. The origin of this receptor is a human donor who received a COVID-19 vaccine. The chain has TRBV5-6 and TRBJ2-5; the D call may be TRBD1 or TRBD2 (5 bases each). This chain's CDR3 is CASSRDVQETQYF. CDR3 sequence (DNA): TGTGCCAGCAGCCGGGACGTCCAAGAGACCCAGTACTTC.